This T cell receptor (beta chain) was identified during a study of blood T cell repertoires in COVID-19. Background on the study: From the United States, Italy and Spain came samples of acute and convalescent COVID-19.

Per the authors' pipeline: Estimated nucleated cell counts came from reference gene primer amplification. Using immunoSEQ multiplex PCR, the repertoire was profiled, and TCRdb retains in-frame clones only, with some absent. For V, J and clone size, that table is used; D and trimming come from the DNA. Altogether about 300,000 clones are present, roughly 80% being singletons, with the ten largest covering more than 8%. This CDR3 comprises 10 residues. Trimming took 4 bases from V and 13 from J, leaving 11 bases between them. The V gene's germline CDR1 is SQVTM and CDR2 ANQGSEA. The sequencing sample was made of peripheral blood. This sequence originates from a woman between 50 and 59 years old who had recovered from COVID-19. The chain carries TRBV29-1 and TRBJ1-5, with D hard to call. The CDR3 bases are TGCAGCGTTGTCACCTATCCTCAGCATTTT. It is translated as CSVVTYPQHF.